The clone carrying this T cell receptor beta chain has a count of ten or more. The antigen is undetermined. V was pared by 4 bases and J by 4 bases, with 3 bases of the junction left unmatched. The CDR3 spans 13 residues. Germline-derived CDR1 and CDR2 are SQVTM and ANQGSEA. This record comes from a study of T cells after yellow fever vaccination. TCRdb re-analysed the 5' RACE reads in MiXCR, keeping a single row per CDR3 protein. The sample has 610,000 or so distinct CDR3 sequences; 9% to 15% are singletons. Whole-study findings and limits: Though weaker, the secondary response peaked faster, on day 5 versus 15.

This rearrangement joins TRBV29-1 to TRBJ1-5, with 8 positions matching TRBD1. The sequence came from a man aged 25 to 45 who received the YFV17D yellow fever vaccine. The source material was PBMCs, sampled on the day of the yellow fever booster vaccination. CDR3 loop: CSVGTGYNQPQHF. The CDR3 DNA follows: TGCAGCGTTGGGACAGGGTATAATCAGCCCCAGCATTTT.